One and the same sample provided the 3 T cell receptor beta chains below, sequenced in a study of shared clonotypes between healthy human individuals. Sequenced by immunoSEQ multiplex PCR; TCRdb stores in-frame clones only, minus some. Found here are a few million clones, just over 90% of them singletons; the top ten hold roughly 0.13%. Sequencing was performed on naive CD4+ T cells sorted from blood. This sample's subset: CD45RA+ positively selected. These receptors were obtained from a man younger than 35 in good health.

The gene calls are TRBV10-1 and TRBJ1-1, with D hard to call. This CDR3 contains 13 residues. Trimming pared 0 bases from V and 3 bases from J, leaving 5 bases between. The V gene's germline CDR1 is WNHNN and CDR2 SYGVQD (reference sequence). The CDR3 coding sequence is TGCGCCAGCAGTGAGTCGATGGACACTGAAGCTTTCTTT. Protein product: CASSESMDTEAFF.

The V call is TRBV5-5, the J call TRBJ1-4, with D possibly being TRBD1 (5 bases). Trimming pared 5 bases from V and 0 bases from J, leaving 17 bases between. The CDR3 is made up of 17 amino acids. Germline-derived CDR1 and CDR2 are SGHKS and YYEKEE (reference sequence). Here the CDR3 DNA reads TGTGCCAGCAGTGGGGCTCCCGGGGAGTCAACTAATGAAAAACTGTTTTTT. Its protein product is CASSGAPGESTNEKLFF.

The gene calls are TRBV14 and TRBJ2-7; 9 nucleotides agree with TRBD1. V lost 4 bases, J lost 0 bases, and 19 bases stayed unmatched. This CDR3 is 20 amino acids long. Per the germline V gene, CDR1 is SGHDN and CDR2 is FVKESK. CDR3 bases: TGTGCCAGCAGCCTTGGATTACCGGGACAGGGATCCCCCATCTCCTACGAGCAGTACTTC. It specifies CASSLGLPGQGSPISYEQYF.